This T cell receptor beta chain was retrieved from a study of CD4 T cells in relation to SARS-CoV-2 and coronaviruses. Across the study: The restricting HLA molecule for shared crossreactive spike epitopes was mapped.

The method was immunoSEQ multiplex PCR; TCRdb's version includes in-frame clones alone and lacks a portion of them. This table has tens of thousands of clones, 70% to 90% appearing once. Before the COVID-19 pandemic, during about 2011-2019, CD4+ T cells were taken from unexposed donors. As for this clone: What it binds is not known.

The CDR3 is made up of 17 amino acids. V dropped 2 bases and J dropped 7 bases, with 21 bases sitting between them. From germline, CDR1 is MNHNS and CDR2 SASEGT. Points from the study as a whole: Culture-expanded clones reflect memory recall rather than primary priming during culture. No crossreactivity against non-spike viral proteins was tested here. Crossreactive clones expanded significantly less to SARS-CoV-2 than monoreactive clones.

The material sequenced was memory CD4+ T cells from PBMCs. This chain joins TRBV6-1 and TRBJ2-1; weak D call: TRBD2 (5 bases). This receptor was obtained from a human donor in good health. The CDR3 loop reads CASSELLRVSLSNEQFF. The CDR3 DNA sequence: TGTGCCAGCAGTGAATTGTTGCGGGTCTCCCTTTCGAATGAGCAGTTCTTC.